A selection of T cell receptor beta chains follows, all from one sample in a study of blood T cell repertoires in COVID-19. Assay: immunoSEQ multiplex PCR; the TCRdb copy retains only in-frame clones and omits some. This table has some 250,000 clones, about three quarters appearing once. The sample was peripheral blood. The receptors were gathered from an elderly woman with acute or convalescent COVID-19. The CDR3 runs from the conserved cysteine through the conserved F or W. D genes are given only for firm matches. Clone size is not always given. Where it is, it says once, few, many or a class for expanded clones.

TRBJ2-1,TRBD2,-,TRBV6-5,CASSYEGGSSYNEQFF,TGTGCCAGCAGTTACGAGGGCGGGAGCTCCTACAATGAGCAGTTCTTC
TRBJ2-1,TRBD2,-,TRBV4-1,CASSQAAGTSGDYNEQFF,TGCGCCAGCAGCCAAGCGGCCGGGACTAGCGGGGATTACAATGAGCAGTTCTTC
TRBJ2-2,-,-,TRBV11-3,CASSHPSPWGTGELFF,TGTGCCAGCAGCCACCCTAGCCCCTGGGGCACCGGGGAGCTGTTTTTT
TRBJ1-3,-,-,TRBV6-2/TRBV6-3,CASSYSSPRNTIYF,TGTGCCAGCAGTTACTCGAGCCCGCGAAACACCATATATTTT
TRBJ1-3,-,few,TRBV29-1,CSVEQPRGTIYF,TGCAGCGTTGAACAGCCTCGGGGCACCATATATTTT
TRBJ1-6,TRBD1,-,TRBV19,CASRVQGNSPLHF,TGTGCCAGTAGGGTACAGGGGAATTCACCCCTCCACTTT
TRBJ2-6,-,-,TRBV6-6,CASSYSRGSGANVLTF,TGTGCCAGCAGTTACTCCAGGGGTTCTGGGGCCAACGTCCTGACTTTC
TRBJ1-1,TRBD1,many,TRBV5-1,CASSLGQGAMNTEAFF,TGCGCCAGCAGCTTGGGACAGGGGGCGATGAACACTGAAGCTTTCTTT
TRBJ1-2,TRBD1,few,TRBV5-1,CASSYDRGATNYGYTF,TGCGCCAGCAGTTATGACAGGGGGGCTACTAACTATGGCTACACCTTC
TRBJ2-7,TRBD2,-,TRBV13,CASSLRGLAEALSYEQYF,TGTGCCAGCAGCTTAAGGGGACTAGCGGAGGCCTTATCCTACGAGCAGTACTTC
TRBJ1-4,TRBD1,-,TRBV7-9,CASSRGTGVNEKLFF,TGTGCCAGCAGTCGGGGGACAGGGGTTAATGAAAAACTGTTTTTT
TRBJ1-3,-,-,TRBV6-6,CASSDRSSGNTIYF,TGTGCCAGCAGCGACAGGAGCTCTGGAAACACCATATATTTT
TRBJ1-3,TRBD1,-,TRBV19,CASQDRDRNTIYF,TGTGCCAGTCAGGACAGGGATAGAAACACCATATATTTT
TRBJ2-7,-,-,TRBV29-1,CSVQTGPYEQYF,TGCAGCGTCCAAACAGGGCCCTACGAGCAGTACTTC
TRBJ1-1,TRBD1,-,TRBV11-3,CASSPGQGYTEAFF,TGTGCCAGCAGCCCGGGACAGGGGTACACTGAAGCTTTCTTT
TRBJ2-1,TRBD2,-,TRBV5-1,CASSLGVAGSYNEQFF,TGCGCCAGCAGCTTGGGTGTAGCGGGCTCCTACAATGAGCAGTTCTTC
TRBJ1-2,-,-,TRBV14,CASSQVRFRGYTF,TGTGCCAGCAGCCAAGTCCGGTTTCGCGGCTACACCTTC
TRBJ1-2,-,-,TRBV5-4,CASSFRDYGYTF,TGTGCCAGCAGCTTCAGGGACTATGGCTACACCTTC
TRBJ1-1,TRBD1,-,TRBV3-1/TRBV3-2,CASSHWGTARNTEAFF,TGTGCCAGCAGCCACTGGGGGACAGCTAGGAACACTGAAGCTTTCTTT
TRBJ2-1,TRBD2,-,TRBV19,CASSAGLAAIYNEQFF,TGTGCCAGTAGTGCCGGACTAGCCGCCATTTACAATGAGCAGTTCTTC
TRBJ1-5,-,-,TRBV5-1,CASSFGETSNQPQHF,TGCGCCAGCAGCTTTGGAGAGACTAGCAATCAGCCCCAGCATTTT
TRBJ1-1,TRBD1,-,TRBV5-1,CASSPDRGMNTEAFF,TGCGCCAGCAGCCCTGACAGGGGGATGAACACTGAAGCTTTCTTT
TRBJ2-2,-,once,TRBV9,CASSAGTILTGELFF,TGTGCCAGCAGTGCCGGGACAATTCTCACCGGGGAGCTGTTTTTT
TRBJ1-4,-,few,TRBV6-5,CASSSQGNEKLFF,TGTGCCAGCAGTTCCCAGGGTAATGAAAAACTGTTTTTT
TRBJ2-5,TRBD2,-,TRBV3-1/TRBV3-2,CASSQGIAGGGETQYF,TGTGCCAGCAGCCAAGGGATAGCGGGAGGCGGAGAGACCCAGTACTTC
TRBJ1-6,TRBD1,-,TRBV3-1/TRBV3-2,CASSPRWRDRVSRSPLHF,TGTGCCAGCAGCCCACGATGGCGGGACAGGGTGTCTAGATCACCCCTCCACTTT
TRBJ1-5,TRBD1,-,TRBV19,CASSIATTGGVGQPQHF,TGTGCCAGTAGTATAGCAACGACAGGGGGCGTAGGTCAGCCCCAGCATTTT
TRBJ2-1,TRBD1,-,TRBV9,CASSPGQDYNEQFF,TGTGCCAGCAGCCCGGGACAGGACTACAATGAGCAGTTCTTC
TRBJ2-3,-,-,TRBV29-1,CSVVYLSRGGTDTQYF,TGCAGCGTTGTCTATCTTTCTAGGGGCGGCACAGATACGCAGTATTTT
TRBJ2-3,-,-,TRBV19,CASTSTGADTQYF,TGTGCCAGTACTTCGACAGGCGCAGATACGCAGTATTTT
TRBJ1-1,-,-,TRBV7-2,CASSPQMNTEAFF,TGTGCCAGCAGCCCTCAGATGAACACTGAAGCTTTCTTT
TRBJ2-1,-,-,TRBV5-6,CASSLGTANEQFF,TGTGCCAGCAGCTTGGGGACTGCCAATGAGCAGTTCTTC
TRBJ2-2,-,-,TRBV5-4,CASSLLGGGTTGELFF,TGTGCCAGCAGCTTGTTAGGGGGAGGGACCACCGGGGAGCTGTTTTTT
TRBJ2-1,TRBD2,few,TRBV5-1,CASSLGLAGSVEQFF,TGCGCCAGCAGCTTGGGACTAGCGGGATCAGTTGAGCAGTTCTTC
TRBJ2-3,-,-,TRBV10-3,CAISATTSTDTQYF,TGTGCCATCAGTGCAACTACCAGCACAGATACGCAGTATTTT
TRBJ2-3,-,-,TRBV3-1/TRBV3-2,CASSIQHSGDRDTQYF,TGTGCCAGCAGCATCCAACATAGCGGAGACAGAGATACGCAGTATTTT
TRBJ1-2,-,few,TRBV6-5,CATLRLQGKDYTF,TGTGCCACCCTCCGCCTCCAGGGGAAGGACTACACCTTC
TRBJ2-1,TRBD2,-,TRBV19,CASSLGIAGSGEQFF,TGTGCCAGTAGCTTGGGGATAGCGGGATCGGGTGAGCAGTTCTTC
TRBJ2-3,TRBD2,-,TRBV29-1,CSVETGRGTDTQYF,TGCAGCGTTGAAACTGGGAGGGGCACAGATACGCAGTATTTT
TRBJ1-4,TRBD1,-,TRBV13,CASSLRGTGGRTNEKLFF,TGTGCCAGCAGCTTACGGGGGACAGGGGGAAGGACTAATGAAAAACTGTTTTTT